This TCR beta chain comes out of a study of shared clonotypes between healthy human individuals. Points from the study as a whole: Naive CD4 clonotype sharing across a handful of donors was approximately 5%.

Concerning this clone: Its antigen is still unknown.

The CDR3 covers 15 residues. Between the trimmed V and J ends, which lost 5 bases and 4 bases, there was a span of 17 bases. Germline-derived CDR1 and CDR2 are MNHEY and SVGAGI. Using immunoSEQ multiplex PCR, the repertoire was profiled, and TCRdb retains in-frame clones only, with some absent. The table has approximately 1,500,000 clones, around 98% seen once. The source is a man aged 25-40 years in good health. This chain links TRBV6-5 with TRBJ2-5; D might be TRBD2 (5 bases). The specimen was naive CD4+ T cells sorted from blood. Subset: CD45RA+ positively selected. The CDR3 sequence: CASSAADVGGETQYF. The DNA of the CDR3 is TGTGCCAGCAGTGCGGCCGACGTTGGAGGAGAGACCCAGTACTTC.